Presented here are 17 T cell receptor beta chains from one specimen sequenced in a study of T cells after yellow fever vaccination. TCRdb used MiXCR to reprocess the 5' RACE reads, holding one entry per CDR3 protein. This table has about 350,000 distinct CDR3 sequences, about 4% appearing once. The starting material was PBMCs, obtained 5 days after the yellow fever booster vaccination. Source of these receptors: a young man who received the YFV17D yellow fever vaccine.

This clonotype has just a few counts. One end of the junction is discordant with germline, which a read error may explain. The V and J genes are TRBV4-2 and TRBJ2-3; D is undetermined. There are 16 residues in the CDR3. Germline CDR1 is LGHNA and CDR2 is YNFKEQ. This CDR3 reads CASSQDEATSTDTQYF. CDR3 nucleotides: TGCGCCAGCAGCCAAGACGAGGCTACTAGCACAGATACGCAGTATTTT.

In regard to this clonotype: Because the CDR3 is missing its conserved closing phenylalanine or tryptophan, this is likely a read error. The chain's CDR3 is CASSFDREERGYTL. DNA of the CDR3: TGTGCCAGCAGCTTCGACAGGGAGGAGAGAGGCTACACCTTA. The chain couples TRBV7-9 to TRBJ1-2, with TRBD1 matching over 7 bases. V lost 3 bases, J lost 8 bases, and 9 bases stayed unmatched. The CDR3 is 14 amino acids. CDR1 SEHNR and CDR2 FQNEAQ come from the germline V gene (reference sequence).

This clonotype has just a few counts. The chain couples TRBV18 to TRBJ2-1; weak D call: TRBD2 (6 bases). The CDR3 totals 15 residues. CDR1 is KGHSH and CDR2 is LQKENI in the germline V gene. V lost 3 bases and J lost 0, with 9 bases in between. The CDR3 sequence: CASSPTSLSYNEQFF. In DNA form, the CDR3 reads TGTGCCAGCTCACCCACTAGCCTCTCCTACAATGAGCAGTTCTTC.

This clonotype was seen more than once but under ten times. The chain employs TRBV7-8 and TRBJ2-3; D might be TRBD2 (5 bases). Trimming pared 1 base from V and 6 bases from J, leaving 11 bases between. The germline V gene encodes CDR1 SGHVS and CDR2 FQNEAQ. The CDR3 loop spans 14 amino acids. This chain's CDR3 is CASSLDSTGDTQYF. CDR3 DNA: TGTGCCAGCAGCTTAGACTCGACGGGGGATACGCAGTATTTT.

Many counts were recorded for this clonotype. This chain links TRBV7-2 with TRBJ2-3, with 12 bases identical to TRBD1. The trim removed 5 bases at V and 3 bases at J, leaving 6 bases unmatched. The CDR3 has 16 amino acids. Germline V gene lookup returns CDR1 SGHTA and CDR2 FQGNSA. CDR3 residues: CASSQGQGARTDTQYF. For the CDR3, the DNA is TGTGCCAGCAGCCAGGGACAGGGGGCGAGGACAGATACGCAGTATTTT.

The genes are TRBV7-9 and TRBJ2-6, with TRBD1 matching over 8 bases. The CDR3 spans 15 residues. Germline-derived CDR1 and CDR2 are SEHNR and FQNEAQ (reference sequence). In nucleotides, the CDR3 is TGTGACTCGGACAGGGCCCTCTCTGGGGCCAACGTCCTGACTTTC. This translates into CDSDRALSGANVLTF.

This clonotype was seen a handful of times. This rearrangement joins TRBV6-1 to TRBJ2-3; D possibly corresponds to TRBD1 (6 bases). The CDR3 extends over 14 amino acids. Germline CDR1 MNHNS, CDR2 SASEGT. Trimming left V 2 bases short and J 4 bases short, with 10 bases between. The chain's CDR3 is CASSEPSGADTQYF. In DNA form, the CDR3 reads TGTGCCAGCAGTGAACCCTCAGGGGCAGATACGCAGTATTTT.

This clonotype was detected a few times. V usage is TRBV29-1 and J usage is TRBJ1-1; possible D gene TRBD1, 5 bases. The CDR3 covers 13 residues. V was shortened by 4 bases and J by 4 bases, with 13 bases between the two germline ends. Per germline, CDR1 SQVTM and CDR2 ANQGSEA. CDR3 coding DNA: TGCAGCGTTGTCCAGGGAGTGGCCACTGAAGCTTTCTTT. It is translated as CSVVQGVATEAFF.

The chain recombines TRBV4-3 with TRBJ1-2, with TRBD1 identical over 8 bases. V shed 4 bases, J shed 3 bases, and the junction held 7 bases outside the gene matches. This CDR3 is 15 amino acids long. The V gene's germline CDR1 is LGHNA and CDR2 YSLEER. The CDR3 sequence: CASSRFTGGDYGYTF. In DNA, the CDR3 is TGCGCCAGCAGCCGCTTCACAGGGGGGGACTATGGCTACACCTTC.

There are a few counts of this clonotype. V gene TRBV4-3 combines with J gene TRBJ2-3; 11 bases map to TRBD2. CDR1 is LGHNA, CDR2 YSLEER, per germline. The CDR3 is made up of 19 amino acids. The J segment lost 4 bases and the V segment lost 0 bases, leaving 12 bases of the junction unmatched. The CDR3 coding sequence is TGCGCCAGCAGCCAAGATCGGAGGGCTAGCGGGGGGTGGGCAGATACGCAGTATTTT. Translating gives CASSQDRRASGGWADTQYF.

In its sample, this clonotype was seen a few times. The chain employs TRBV12-3 or TRBV12-4 and TRBJ1-5; perhaps TRBD1 as D (6 bases). The V gene lost 5 bases and the J gene lost 5 bases, with 10 bases spanning the gap. This CDR3 comprises 13 residues. The CDR3 loop reads CASSRTEDQPQHF. As DNA, the CDR3 is TGTGCCAGCAGTAGGACAGAGGATCAGCCCCAGCATTTT.

The V and J genes are TRBV19 and TRBJ1-2, with 8 bases matching TRBD1. V shed 2 bases and J 6 bases; nucleotides not matched to a gene: 8. CDR1 and CDR2 from the germline V gene are LNHDA and SQIVND (reference sequence). The CDR3 contains 15 residues. The CDR3 here is CASSILGQGGNGYTF. Here the CDR3 DNA reads TGTGCCAGTAGTATATTAGGACAGGGAGGGAATGGCTACACCTTC.

The V and J genes are TRBV20-1 and TRBJ2-3; either TRBD1 or TRBD2 may supply D (5 bases each). V gave up 0 bases and J gave up 0 bases, with 10 bases separating them. The CDR3 consists of 15 residues. Per germline, CDR1 DFQATT and CDR2 SNEGSKA (reference sequence). The CDR3 region has the DNA TGCAGTGCTAGAGATCGGGGCCCCAGCACAGATACGCAGTATTTT. It yields the protein CSARDRGPSTDTQYF.

This clonotype turned up a few times. The DNA for the CDR3 is TGTGCCAGCAGCTTAGGAGTTCATCCCAACTATGGCTACACCTTC. Its translation: CASSLGVHPNYGYTF. The chain couples TRBV11-2 to TRBJ1-2; D gene ambiguous. CDR1 and CDR2 (germline): SGHAT, FQNNGV. The V end was cut by 1 base, the J end by 2 bases, with 11 bases between. The CDR3 is 15 amino acids.

This clonotype was seen only a few times. This chain links TRBV18 with TRBJ2-7; 7 bases are shared with TRBD1. Germline assignment: CDR1 KGHSH and CDR2 LQKENI. The CDR3 has 14 amino acids. V trimming: 10 bases; J trimming: 4 bases; junction bases outside the gene matches: 13. The CDR3 coding sequence is TGTGCCACCGGACCGGACAGGAATGGGTACGAGCAGTACTTC. Its translation: CATGPDRNGYEQYF.

This clonotype was seen a handful of times. The chain recombines TRBV28 with TRBJ2-7, with no clear D. V was clipped by 4 bases and J by 2 bases, with 9 bases between them. The CDR3 has 13 amino acids. The germline V gene has CDR1 MDHEN and CDR2 SYDVKM. The CDR3: CASSWNGPYEQYF. The CDR3 DNA reads as TGTGCCAGCAGTTGGAACGGACCCTACGAGCAGTACTTC.

This clonotype turned up a few times. This chain joins TRBV14 and TRBJ1-1; D ambiguous. The CDR3 runs 16 residues. Germline V gene data show CDR1 as SGHDN and CDR2 as FVKESK. The V end was cut by 1 base, the J end by 0 bases, with 12 bases between. The CDR3 sequence: CASSQVGKGVNTEAFF. CDR3 sequence (DNA): TGTGCCAGCAGCCAAGTTGGAAAGGGCGTGAACACTGAAGCTTTCTTT.